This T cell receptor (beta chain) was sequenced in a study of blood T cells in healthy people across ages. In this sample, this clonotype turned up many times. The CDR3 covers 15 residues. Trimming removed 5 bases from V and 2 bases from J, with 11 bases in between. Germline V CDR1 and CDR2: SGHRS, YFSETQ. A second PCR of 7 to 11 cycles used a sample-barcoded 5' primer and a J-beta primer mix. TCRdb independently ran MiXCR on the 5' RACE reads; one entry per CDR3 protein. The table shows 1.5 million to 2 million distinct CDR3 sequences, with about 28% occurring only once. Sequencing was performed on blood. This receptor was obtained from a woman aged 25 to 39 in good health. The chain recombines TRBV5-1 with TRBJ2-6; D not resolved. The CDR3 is CASSYSKPGANVLTF. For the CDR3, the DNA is TGCGCCAGCAGTTACTCAAAACCTGGGGCCAACGTCCTGACTTTC. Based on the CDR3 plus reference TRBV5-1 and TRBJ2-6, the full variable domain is KAGVTQTPRYLIKTRGQQVTLSCSPISGHRSVSWYQQTPGQGLQFLFEYFSETQRNKGNFPGRFSGRQFSNSRSEMNVSTLELGDSALYLCASSYSKPGANVLTFGAGSRLTVL.